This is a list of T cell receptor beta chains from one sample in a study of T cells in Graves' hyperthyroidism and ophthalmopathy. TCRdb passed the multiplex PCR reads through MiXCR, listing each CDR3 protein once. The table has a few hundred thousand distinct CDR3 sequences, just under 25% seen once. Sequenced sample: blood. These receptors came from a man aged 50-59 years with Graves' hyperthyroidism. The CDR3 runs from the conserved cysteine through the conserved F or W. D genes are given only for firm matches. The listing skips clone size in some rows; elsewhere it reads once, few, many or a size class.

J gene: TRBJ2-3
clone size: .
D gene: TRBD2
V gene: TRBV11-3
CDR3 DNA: TGTGCCAGCAGCTTAGTCGGACTAGCGGGGGGCACAGATACGCAGTATTTT
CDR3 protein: CASSLVGLAGGTDTQYF

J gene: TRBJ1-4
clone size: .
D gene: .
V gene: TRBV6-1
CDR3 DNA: TGTGCCAGCAGTCTTCGACAGGCCGGTAATGAAAAACTGTTTTTT
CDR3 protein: CASSLRQAGNEKLFF

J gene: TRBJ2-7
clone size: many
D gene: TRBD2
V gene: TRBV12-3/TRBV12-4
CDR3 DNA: TGTGCCAGCAGTAGCATAGCGGGAGGGATCCACGAGCAGTACTTC
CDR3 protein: CASSSIAGGIHEQYF

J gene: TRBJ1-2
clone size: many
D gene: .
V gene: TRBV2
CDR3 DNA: TGTGCCAGCGGGAACCTTCTACCCCTGCGGGGCTACACCTTC
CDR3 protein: CASGNLLPLRGYTF

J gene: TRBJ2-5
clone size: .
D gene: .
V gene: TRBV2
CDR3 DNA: TGTGCCAGCAGTGCTCAGGAAGAAGAGACCCAGTACTTC
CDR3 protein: CASSAQEEETQYF

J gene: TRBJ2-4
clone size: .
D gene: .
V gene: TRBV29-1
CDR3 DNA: TGCAGCGTTGAAGAGGGGCGGGACATTCAGTACTTC
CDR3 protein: CSVEEGRDIQYF

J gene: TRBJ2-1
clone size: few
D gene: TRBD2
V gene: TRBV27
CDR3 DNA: TGTGCCAGCAGTAAAGCGGGAGCCTCCTACAATGAGCAGTTCTTC
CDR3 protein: CASSKAGASYNEQFF

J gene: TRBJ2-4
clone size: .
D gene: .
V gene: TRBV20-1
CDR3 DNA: TGCAGTGCTAGAGATGGAGGGGCGGGTCTAGCCAAAAACATTCAGTACTTC
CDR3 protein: CSARDGGAGLAKNIQYF

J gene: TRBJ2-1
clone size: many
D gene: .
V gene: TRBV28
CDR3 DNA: TGTGCCAGCAGAGGGGGCTCCTACAATGAGCAGTTCTTC
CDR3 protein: CASRGGSYNEQFF

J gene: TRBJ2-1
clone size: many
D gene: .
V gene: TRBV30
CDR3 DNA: TGTGCCTGGACCCCCGTGGGGGGAGTGGCGTTTGAGCAGTTCTTC
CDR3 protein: CAWTPVGGVAFEQFF

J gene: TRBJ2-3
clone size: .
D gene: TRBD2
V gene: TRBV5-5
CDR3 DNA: TGTGCCAGCAGCTTGATAGGGACTAGCGGGGCGACCACAGATACGCAGTATTTT
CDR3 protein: CASSLIGTSGATTDTQYF

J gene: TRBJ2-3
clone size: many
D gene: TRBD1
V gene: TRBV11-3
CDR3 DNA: TGTGCCAGCAGCCTCAGGGGGTTGGGGTATAGCACAGATACGCAGTATTTT
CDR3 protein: CASSLRGLGYSTDTQYF

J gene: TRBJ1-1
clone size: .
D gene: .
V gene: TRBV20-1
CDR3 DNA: TGCAGTGCTAGAGATCGGGCCTGGCAGTTTGAAGCTTTCTTT
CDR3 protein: CSARDRAWQFEAFF

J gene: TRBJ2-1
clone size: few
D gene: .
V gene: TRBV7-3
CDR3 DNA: TGTGCCAGCAGCTTGGGAGACCCTTACAATGAGCAGTTCTTC
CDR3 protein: CASSLGDPYNEQFF

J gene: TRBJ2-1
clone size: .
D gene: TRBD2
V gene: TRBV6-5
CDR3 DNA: TGTGCCAGCAGTTACTCTAGCGGGAGGGCGTATGAGCAGTTCTTC
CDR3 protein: CASSYSSGRAYEQFF

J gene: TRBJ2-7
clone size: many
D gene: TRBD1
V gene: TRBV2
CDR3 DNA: TGTGCCAGCTATCCGGGACAGGGACTTTACGAGCAGTACTTC
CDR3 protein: CASYPGQGLYEQYF

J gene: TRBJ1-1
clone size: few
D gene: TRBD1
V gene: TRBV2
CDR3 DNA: TGTGCCAGCACTGGACAGGGTGGCACTGAAGCTTTCTTT
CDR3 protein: CASTGQGGTEAFF

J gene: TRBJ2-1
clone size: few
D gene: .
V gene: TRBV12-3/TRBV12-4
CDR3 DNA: TGTGCCAGCAGTCTTGGGTTTTCGGGCTACAATGAGCAGTTCTTC
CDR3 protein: CASSLGFSGYNEQFF

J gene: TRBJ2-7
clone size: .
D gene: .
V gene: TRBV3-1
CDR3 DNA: TGTGCCAGCAGCTTGAGTCGAGCTCCGGGGTCCCATCTCTACGAGCAGTACTTC
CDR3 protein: CASSLSRAPGSHLYEQYF

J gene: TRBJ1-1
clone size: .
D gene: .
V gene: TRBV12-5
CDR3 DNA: TGTGCTAGCCAGTGGGTGAACACTGAAGCTTTCTTT
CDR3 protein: CASQWVNTEAFF

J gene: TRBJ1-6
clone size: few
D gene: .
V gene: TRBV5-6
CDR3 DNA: TGTGCCAGCAGCCTCCCTCAGAATAATTCACCCCTCCACTTT
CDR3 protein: CASSLPQNNSPLHF

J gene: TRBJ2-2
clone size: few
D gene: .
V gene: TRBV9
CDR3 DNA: TGTGCCAGCAGGATGGACGGAAACACCGGGGAGCTGTTTTTT
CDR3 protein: CASRMDGNTGELFF

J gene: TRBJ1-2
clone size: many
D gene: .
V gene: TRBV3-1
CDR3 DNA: TGTGCCAGCAGCCCCCCCGGGTCTGGCTACACCTTC
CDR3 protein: CASSPPGSGYTF

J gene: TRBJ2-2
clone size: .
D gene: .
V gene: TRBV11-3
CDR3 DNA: TGTGCCAGCAGGCTGGACGGACACACCGGGGAGCTGTTTTTT
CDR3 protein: CASRLDGHTGELFF

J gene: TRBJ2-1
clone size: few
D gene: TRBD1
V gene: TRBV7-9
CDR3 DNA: TGTGCCAGCAGCACCACCCCCCGTGACAGGGGATGGTACAATGAGCAGTTCTTC
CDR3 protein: CASSTTPRDRGWYNEQFF

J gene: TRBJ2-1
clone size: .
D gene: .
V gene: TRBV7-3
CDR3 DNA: TGTGCCAGCAGCGCCGACAGTGACAATGAGCAGTTCTTC
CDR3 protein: CASSADSDNEQFF

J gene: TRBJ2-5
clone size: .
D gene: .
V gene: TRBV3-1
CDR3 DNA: TGTGCCAGCAGCCAAGTGGGGTTGACGGGCGGTTCACAAGAGGCCCAGTACTTC
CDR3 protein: CASSQVGLTGGSQEAQYF

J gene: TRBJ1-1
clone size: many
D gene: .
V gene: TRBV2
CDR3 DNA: TGTGCCAGCGGGGGCCTGGAAGCTTTCTTT
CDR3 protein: CASGGLEAFF

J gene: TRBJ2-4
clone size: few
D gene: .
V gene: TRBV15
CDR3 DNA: TGTGCCACCAGCAGAGTAGACTTAGCCAAAAACATTCAGTACTTC
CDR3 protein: CATSRVDLAKNIQYF

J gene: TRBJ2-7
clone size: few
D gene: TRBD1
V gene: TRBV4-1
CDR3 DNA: TGCGCCAGCAGCCAAGGGGGACAGGGTTCCTACGAGCAGTACTTC
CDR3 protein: CASSQGGQGSYEQYF

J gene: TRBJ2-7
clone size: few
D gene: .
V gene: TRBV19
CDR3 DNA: TGTGCCAGTAGTATGCTGGCGGGCGAGCAGTACTTC
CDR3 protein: CASSMLAGEQYF

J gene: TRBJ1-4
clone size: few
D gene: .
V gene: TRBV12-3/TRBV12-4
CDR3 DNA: TGTGCCGGCAGCTTGGACAGCTATAATGAAAAACTGTTTTTT
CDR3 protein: CAGSLDSYNEKLFF

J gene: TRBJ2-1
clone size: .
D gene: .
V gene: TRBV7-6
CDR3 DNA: TGTGCCAGCCAATTAGCGGAAGTCTCCTACAATGAGCAGTTCTTC
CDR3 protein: CASQLAEVSYNEQFF

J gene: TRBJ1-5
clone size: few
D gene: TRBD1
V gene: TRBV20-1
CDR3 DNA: TGCAGTGCCCCAGGGGGTTCGAGCAATCAGCCCCAGCATTTT
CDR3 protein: CSAPGGSSNQPQHF

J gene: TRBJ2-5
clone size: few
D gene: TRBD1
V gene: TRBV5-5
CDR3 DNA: TGTGCCAGCAGCCCCTGGGACAGGCGAGAGACCCAGTACTTC
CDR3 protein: CASSPWDRRETQYF

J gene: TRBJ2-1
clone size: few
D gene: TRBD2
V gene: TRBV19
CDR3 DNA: TGTGCCACCAGCCGTTCGGGAGGGCGTCAGGGTGAGCAGTTCTTC
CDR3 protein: CATSRSGGRQGEQFF

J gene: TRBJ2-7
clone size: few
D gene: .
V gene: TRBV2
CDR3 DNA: TGTGCCAGCAGTGAGGTTATGAACTACGAGCAGTACTTC
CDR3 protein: CASSEVMNYEQYF

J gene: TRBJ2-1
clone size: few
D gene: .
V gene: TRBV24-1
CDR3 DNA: TGTGCCACCAGTGATCCTACCGGGCTAAACAAGGAGCAGTTCTTC
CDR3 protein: CATSDPTGLNKEQFF

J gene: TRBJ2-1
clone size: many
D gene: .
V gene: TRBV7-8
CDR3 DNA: TGTGCCAGCAGCTTAGGTGGGGTTTCGCAGTTCTTC
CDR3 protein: CASSLGGVSQFF

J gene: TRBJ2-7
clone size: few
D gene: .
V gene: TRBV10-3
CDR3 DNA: TGTGCTGTCGCGGGTAGCGCCTCCTACGAGCAGTACTTC
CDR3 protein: CAVAGSASYEQYF

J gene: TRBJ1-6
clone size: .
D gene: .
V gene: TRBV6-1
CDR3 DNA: TGTGCCAGCGCAAGGAGGGGAGAACCCCTCCACTTT
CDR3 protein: CASARRGEPLHF

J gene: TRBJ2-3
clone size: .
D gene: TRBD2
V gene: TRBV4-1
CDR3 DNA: TGCGCCAGCAGCCCGTACTCGGCTAGCGGGAGATATGATGGCACAGATACGCAGTATTTT
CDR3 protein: CASSPYSASGRYDGTDTQYF

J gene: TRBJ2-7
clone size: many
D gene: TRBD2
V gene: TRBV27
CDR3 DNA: TGTGCCAGCAGTCCACTAGCGGACTACGAGCAGTACTTC
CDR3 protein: CASSPLADYEQYF